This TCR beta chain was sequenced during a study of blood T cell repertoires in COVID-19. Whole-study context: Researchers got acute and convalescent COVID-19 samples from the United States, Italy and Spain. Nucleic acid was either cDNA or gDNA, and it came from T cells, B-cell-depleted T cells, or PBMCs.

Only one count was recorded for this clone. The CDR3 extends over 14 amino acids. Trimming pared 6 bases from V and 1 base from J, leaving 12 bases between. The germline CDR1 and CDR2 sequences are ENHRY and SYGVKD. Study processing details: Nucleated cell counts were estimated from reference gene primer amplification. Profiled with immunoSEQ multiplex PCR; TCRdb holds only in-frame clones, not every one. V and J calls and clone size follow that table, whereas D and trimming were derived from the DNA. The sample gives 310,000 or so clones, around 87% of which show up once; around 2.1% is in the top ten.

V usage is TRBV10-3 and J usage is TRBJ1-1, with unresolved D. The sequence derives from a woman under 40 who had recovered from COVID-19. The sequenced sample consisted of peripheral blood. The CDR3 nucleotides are TGTGCCATCAGGATCGGGAATGCGAACACTGAAGCTTTCTTT. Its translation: CAIRIGNANTEAFF.